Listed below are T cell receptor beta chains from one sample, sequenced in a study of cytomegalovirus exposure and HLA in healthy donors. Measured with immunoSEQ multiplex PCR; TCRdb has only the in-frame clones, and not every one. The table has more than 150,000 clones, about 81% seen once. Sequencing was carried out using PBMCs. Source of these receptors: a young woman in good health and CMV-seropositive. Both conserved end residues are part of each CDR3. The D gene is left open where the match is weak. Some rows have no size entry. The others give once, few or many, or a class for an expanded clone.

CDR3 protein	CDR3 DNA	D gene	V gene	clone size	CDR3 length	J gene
CSVETSRTNAQYF	TGCAGCGTTGAAACAAGTAGGACTAACGCGCAGTACTTC	.	TRBV29-1	few	13	TRBJ2-7
CASSLEDRGRTFREKLFF	TGTGCCAGCAGTTTAGAGGACAGGGGGCGGACCTTTAGGGAAAAACTGTTTTTT	TRBD1	TRBV28	.	18	TRBJ1-4
CASSYPGLAGGNEQFF	TGTGCCAGCAGTTACCCCGGACTAGCGGGGGGGAATGAGCAGTTCTTC	TRBD2	TRBV6-5	.	16	TRBJ2-1
CASSESAADTQYF	TGTGCCAGCAGTGAGAGCGCGGCAGATACGCAGTATTTT	.	TRBV28	.	13	TRBJ2-3
CASSSDSSHEQYF	TGTGCCAGCAGTTCGGACAGTAGCCACGAGCAGTACTTC	.	TRBV28	.	13	TRBJ2-7
CASSFWGRETQYF	TGTGCCAGCAGCTTTTGGGGCAGGGAGACCCAGTACTTC	.	TRBV11-2	.	13	TRBJ2-5
CASSARRTTAPGNTIYF	TGTGCCAGCAGTGCGAGGCGAACAACCGCGCCTGGAAACACCATATATTTT	.	TRBV6-1	.	17	TRBJ1-3
CASSLRPGQVNNEQFF	TGCGCCAGCAGTCTTCGGCCGGGACAGGTGAACAATGAGCAGTTCTTC	TRBD1	TRBV10-1	.	16	TRBJ2-1
CATSPGPGSWVQPQHF	TGTGCCACCAGCCCTGGACCGGGGAGTTGGGTTCAGCCCCAGCATTTT	.	TRBV15	.	16	TRBJ1-5
CASSPPDRINTGELFF	TGTGCCAGCAGCCCGCCGGACAGGATTAACACCGGGGAGCTGTTTTTT	TRBD1	TRBV11-2	.	16	TRBJ2-2
CASSSGGFTNEKLFF	TGTGCCAGCAGCTCCGGTGGTTTTACTAATGAAAAACTGTTTTTT	.	TRBV7-6	.	15	TRBJ1-4
CASRGGAGEINYGYTF	TGTGCCAGCAGGGGGGGGGCAGGGGAAATAAACTATGGCTACACCTTC	.	TRBV7-2	.	16	TRBJ1-2
CASSPKTGRFADTQYF	TGTGCCAGCAGCCCAAAGACAGGGAGGTTCGCAGATACGCAGTATTTT	.	TRBV7-4	.	16	TRBJ2-3
CASSSSRAGELFF	TGTGCCAGCAGCTCCTCTCGGGCCGGGGAGCTGTTTTTT	.	TRBV5-4	.	13	TRBJ2-2
CASRGGMEQFF	TGTGCCAGCAGGGGGGGTATGGAGCAGTTCTTC	.	TRBV2	few	11	TRBJ2-1
CASSVGRSEKLFF	TGTGCCAGCAGCGTAGGACGGAGTGAAAAACTGTTTTTT	.	TRBV7-9	.	13	TRBJ1-4
CASSLGVGNEKLFF	TGCGCCAGCAGCCTTGGAGTCGGGAACGAAAAACTGTTTTTT	.	TRBV5-1	.	14	TRBJ1-4
CASSQGLAVEQFF	TGTGCCAGCAGCCAGGGACTAGCGGTTGAGCAGTTCTTC	TRBD2	TRBV5-6	.	13	TRBJ2-1